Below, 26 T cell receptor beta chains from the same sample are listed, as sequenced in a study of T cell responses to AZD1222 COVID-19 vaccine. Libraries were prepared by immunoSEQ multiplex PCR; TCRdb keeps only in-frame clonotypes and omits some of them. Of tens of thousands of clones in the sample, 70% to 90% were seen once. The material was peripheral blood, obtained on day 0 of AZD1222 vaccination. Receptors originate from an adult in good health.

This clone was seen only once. The CDR3 reads CASSEDTRDEQFF. DNA of the CDR3: TGTGCCAGCAGTGAAGATACTAGGGATGAGCAGTTCTTC. The chain carries TRBV2 and TRBJ2-1; tentative D call: TRBD2 (5 bases). The CDR3 runs 13 residues. Germline assignment: CDR1 SNHLY and CDR2 FYNNEI. V was trimmed by 1 base and J by 8 bases, leaving 9 bases between them.

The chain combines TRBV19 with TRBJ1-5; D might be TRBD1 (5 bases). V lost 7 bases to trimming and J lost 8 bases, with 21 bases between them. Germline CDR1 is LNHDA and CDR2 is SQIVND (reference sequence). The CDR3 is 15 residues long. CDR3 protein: CASTPGQVRVEPQHF. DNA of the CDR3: TGTGCCAGTACCCCGGGGCAGGTTCGCGTTGAGCCCCAGCATTTT.

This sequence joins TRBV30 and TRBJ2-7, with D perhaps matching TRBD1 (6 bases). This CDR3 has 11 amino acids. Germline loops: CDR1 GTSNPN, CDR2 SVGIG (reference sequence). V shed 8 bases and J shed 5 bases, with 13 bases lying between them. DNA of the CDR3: TGTGCCACGGGACAAAAAAACGAGCAGTACTTC. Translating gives CATGQKNEQYF. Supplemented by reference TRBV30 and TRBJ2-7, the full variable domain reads SQTIHQWPATLVQPVGSPLSLECTVEGTSNPNLYWYRQAAGRGLQLLFYSVGIGQISSEVPQNLSASRPQDRQFILSSKKLLLSDSGFYLCATGQKNEQYFGPGTRLTVT.

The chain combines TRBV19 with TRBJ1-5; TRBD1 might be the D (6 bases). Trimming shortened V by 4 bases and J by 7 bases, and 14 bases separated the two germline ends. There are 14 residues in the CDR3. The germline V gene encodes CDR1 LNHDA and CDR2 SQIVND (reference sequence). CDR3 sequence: CASSTTGSGQPQHF. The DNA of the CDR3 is TGTGCCAGTAGTACAACAGGGTCGGGGCAGCCCCAGCATTTT.

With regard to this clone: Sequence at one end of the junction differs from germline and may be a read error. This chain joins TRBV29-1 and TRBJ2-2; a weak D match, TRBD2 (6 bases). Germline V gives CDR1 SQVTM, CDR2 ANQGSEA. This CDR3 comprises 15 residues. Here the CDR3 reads CSVEDGGRNTGELFF. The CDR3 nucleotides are TGCAGCGTTGAAGACGGAGGGCGTAACACTGGGGAGCTGTTTTTT.

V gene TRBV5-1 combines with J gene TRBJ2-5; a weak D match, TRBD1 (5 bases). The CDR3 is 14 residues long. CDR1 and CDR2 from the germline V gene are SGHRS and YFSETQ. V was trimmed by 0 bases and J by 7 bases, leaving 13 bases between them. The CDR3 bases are TGCGCCAGCAGCTTGGGACAGATCTTGGGGACCCAGTACTTC. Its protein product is CASSLGQILGTQYF.

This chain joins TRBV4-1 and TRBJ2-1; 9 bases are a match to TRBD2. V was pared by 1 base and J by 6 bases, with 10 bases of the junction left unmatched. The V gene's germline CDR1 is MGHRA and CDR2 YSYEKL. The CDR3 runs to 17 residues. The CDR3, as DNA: TGCGCCAGCAGCCAAGGCCCCCAAGCGGGGGGATCCAATGAGCAGTTCTTC. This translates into CASSQGPQAGGSNEQFF.

The CDR3 DNA reads TGTGCCAGCAGTTCGACCCGGACAGGGGTGAACACTGAAGCTTTCTTT. Amino acids: CASSSTRTGVNTEAFF. V and J are TRBV6-5 and TRBJ1-1; 9 positions match TRBD1. Trimming removed 4 bases from V and 0 bases from J; junction bases left unmatched: 6. The CDR3 runs 16 residues. The V gene's germline CDR1 is MNHEY and CDR2 SVGAGI.

CDR3 loop: CASSTTGGYEQYF. CDR3 DNA sequence: TGTGCCAGCTCAACGACAGGGGGCTACGAGCAGTACTTC. V and J are TRBV18 and TRBJ2-7; 9 bases line up with TRBD1. The CDR3 loop spans 13 amino acids. CDR1 and CDR2 from the germline V gene are KGHSH and LQKENI. Germline trimming cut 5 bases from V and 3 bases from J; bases unmatched to any gene: 2.

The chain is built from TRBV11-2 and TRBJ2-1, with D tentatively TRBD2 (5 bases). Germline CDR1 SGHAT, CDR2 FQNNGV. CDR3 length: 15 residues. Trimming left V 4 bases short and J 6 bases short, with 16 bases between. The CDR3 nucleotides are TGTGCCAGCAGCTCAGGATCCTCGAGGGCCAATGAGCAGTTCTTC. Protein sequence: CASSSGSSRANEQFF.

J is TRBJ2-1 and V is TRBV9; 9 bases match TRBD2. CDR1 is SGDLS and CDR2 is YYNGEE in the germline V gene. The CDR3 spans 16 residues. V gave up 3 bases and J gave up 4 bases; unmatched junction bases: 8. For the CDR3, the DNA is TGTGCCAGCAGCGAGGGCGGGACTAGCCTATACAATGAGCAGTTCTTC. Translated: CASSEGGTSLYNEQFF.

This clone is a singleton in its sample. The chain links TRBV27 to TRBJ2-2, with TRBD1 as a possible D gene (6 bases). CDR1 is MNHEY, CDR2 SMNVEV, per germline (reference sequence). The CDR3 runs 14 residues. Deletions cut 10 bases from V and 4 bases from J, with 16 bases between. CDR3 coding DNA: TGTGCCACCAAGAAGGGACACGCCACCGGGGAGCTGTTTTTT. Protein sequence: CATKKGHATGELFF.

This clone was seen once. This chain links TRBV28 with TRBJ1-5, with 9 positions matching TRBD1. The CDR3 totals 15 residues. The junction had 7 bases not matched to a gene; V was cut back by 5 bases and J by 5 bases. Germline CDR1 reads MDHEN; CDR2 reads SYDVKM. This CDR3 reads CASSPGGQGDQPQHF. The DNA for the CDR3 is TGTGCCAGCAGTCCCGGGGGACAGGGCGATCAGCCCCAGCATTTT.

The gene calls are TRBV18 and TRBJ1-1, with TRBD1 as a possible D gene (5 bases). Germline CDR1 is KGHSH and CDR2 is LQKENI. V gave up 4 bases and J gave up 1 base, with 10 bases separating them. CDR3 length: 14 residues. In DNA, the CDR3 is TGTGCCAGCTCACGTGACAGACAGAACACTGAAGCTTTCTTT. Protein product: CASSRDRQNTEAFF.

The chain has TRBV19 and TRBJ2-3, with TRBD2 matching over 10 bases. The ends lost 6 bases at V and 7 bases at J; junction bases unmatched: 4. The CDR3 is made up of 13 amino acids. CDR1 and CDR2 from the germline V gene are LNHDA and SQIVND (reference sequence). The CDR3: CASRPSGGNTQYF. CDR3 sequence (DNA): TGTGCCAGTAGGCCTAGCGGGGGCAATACGCAGTATTTT.

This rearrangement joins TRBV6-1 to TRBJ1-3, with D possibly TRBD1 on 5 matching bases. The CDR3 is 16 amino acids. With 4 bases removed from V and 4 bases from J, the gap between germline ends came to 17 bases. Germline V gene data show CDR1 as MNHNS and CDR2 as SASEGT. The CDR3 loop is CASSGRWVGDGNTIYF. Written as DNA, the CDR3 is TGTGCCAGCAGTGGGCGTTGGGTAGGGGACGGAAACACCATATATTTT.

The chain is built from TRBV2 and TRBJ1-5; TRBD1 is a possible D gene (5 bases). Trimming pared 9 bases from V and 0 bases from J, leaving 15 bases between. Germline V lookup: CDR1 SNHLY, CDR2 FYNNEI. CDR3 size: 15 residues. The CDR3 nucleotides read TGTGCCAGTCGAACAGGCGTTAATAGCAATCAGCCCCAGCATTTT. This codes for CASRTGVNSNQPQHF.

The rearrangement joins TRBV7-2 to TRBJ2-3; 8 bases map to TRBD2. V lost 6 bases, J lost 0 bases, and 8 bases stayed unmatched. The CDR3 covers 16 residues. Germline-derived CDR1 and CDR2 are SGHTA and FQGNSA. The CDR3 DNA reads TGTGCCAGCAGTTGGGCGGGACTAGATAGCACAGATACGCAGTATTTT. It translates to CASSWAGLDSTDTQYF.

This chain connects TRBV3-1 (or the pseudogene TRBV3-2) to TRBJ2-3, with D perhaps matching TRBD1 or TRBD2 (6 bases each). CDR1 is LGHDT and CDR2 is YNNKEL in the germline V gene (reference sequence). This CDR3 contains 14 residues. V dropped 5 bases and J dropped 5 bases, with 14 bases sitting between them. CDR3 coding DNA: TGTGCCAGCAGCTCTTCGGGGGCAGGAGATACGCAGTATTTT. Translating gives CASSSSGAGDTQYF.

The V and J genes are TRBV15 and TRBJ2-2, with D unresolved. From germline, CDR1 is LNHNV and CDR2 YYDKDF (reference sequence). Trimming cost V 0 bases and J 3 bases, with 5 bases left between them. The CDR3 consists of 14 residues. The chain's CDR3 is CATSRDIYTGELFF. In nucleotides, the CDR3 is TGTGCCACCAGCAGAGATATCTACACCGGGGAGCTGTTTTTT.

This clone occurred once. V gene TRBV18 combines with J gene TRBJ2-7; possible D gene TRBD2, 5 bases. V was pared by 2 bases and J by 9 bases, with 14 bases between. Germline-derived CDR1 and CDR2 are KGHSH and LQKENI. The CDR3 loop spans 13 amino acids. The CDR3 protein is CASSPDTGLGQYF. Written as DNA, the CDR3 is TGTGCCAGCTCACCAGATACGGGGTTGGGGCAGTACTTC.

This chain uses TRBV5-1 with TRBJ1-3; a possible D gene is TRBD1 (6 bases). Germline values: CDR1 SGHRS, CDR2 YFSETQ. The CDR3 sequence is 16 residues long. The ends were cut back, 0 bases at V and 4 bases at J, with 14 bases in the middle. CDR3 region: CASSLAGGGLGNTIYF. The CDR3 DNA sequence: TGCGCCAGCAGCTTGGCCGGCGGGGGGCTGGGAAACACCATATATTTT.

DNA for the CDR3: TGTGCCAGCAGCACTCAGGCGATAGGAAACACCATATATTTT. The encoded protein is CASSTQAIGNTIYF. The V and J genes are TRBV14 and TRBJ1-3; D call uncertain. The CDR3 covers 14 residues. V gave up 5 bases and J gave up 4 bases, with 12 bases separating them. Germline V gene sequence: CDR1 SGHDN, CDR2 FVKESK.

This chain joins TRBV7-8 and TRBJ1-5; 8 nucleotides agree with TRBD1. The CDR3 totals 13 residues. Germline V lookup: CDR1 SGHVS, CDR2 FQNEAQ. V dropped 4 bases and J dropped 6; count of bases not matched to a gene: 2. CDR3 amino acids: CASSWTGIQPQHF. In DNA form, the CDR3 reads TGTGCCAGCAGCTGGACAGGGATTCAGCCCCAGCATTTT.

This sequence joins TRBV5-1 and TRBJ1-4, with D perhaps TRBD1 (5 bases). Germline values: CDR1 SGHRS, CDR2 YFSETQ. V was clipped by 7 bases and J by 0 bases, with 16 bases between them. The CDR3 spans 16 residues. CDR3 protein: CASRWGTDTTNEKLFF. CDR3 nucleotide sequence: TGCGCCAGCCGCTGGGGGACTGATACAACTAATGAAAAACTGTTTTTT.

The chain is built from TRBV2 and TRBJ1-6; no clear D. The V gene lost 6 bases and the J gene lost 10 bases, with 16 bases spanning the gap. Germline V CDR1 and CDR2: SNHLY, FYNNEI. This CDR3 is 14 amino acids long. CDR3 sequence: CASSVLHGDSPLHF. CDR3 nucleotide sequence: TGTGCCAGCAGCGTACTACATGGCGACTCACCCCTCCACTTT.